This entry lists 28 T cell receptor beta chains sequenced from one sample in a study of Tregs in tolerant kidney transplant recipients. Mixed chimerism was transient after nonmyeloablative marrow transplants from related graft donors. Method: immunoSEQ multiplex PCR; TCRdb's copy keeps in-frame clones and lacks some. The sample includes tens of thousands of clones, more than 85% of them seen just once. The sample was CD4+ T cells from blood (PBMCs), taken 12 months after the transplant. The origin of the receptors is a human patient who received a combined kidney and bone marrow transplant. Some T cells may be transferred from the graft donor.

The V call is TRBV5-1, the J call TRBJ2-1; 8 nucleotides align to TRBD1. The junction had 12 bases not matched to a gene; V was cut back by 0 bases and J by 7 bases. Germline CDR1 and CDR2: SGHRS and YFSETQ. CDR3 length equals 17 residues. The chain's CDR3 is CASSLVTGRGPTNEQFF. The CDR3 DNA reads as TGCGCCAGCAGCTTGGTTACCGGCAGGGGGCCAACGAATGAGCAGTTCTTC.

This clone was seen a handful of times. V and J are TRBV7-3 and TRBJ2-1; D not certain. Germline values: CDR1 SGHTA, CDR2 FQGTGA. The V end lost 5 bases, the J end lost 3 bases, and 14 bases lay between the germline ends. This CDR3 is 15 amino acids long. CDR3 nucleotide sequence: TGTGCCAGCAGCCCCACACATGCCTTCTACAATGAGCAGTTCTTC. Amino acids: CASSPTHAFYNEQFF.

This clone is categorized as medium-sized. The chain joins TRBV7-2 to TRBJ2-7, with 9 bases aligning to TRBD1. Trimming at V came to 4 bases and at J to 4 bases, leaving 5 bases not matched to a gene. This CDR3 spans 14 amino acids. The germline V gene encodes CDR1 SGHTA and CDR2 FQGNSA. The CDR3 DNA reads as TGTGCCAGCAGCTCCGGGACAGGGCAGTACGAGCAGTACTTC. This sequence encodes CASSSGTGQYEQYF. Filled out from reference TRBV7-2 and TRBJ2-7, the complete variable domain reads GAGVSQSPSNKVTEKGKDVELRCDPISGHTALYWYRQSLGQGLEFLIYFQGNSAPDKSGLPSDRFSAERTGGSVSTLTIQRTQQEDSAVYLCASSSGTGQYEQYFGPGTRLTVT.

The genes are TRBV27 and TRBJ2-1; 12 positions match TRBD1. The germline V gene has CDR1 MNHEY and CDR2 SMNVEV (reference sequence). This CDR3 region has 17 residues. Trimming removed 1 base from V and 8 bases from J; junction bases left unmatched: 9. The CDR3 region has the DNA TGTGCCAGCAGTTTATGGCGTACGGGACAGGGGGCAGATGAGCAGTTCTTC. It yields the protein CASSLWRTGQGADEQFF.

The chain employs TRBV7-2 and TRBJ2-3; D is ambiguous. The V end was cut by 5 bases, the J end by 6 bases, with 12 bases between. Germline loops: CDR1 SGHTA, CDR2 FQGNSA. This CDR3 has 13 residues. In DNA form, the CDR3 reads TGTGCCAGCAGCCCGCCGGCCAGGGATACGCAGTATTTT. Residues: CASSPPARDTQYF.

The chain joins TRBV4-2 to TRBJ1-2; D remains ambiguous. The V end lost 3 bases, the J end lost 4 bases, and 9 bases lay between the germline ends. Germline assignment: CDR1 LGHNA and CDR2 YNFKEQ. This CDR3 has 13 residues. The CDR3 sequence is CASSQRGFYGYTF. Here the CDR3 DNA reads TGTGCCAGCAGCCAGCGGGGATTCTATGGCTACACCTTC.

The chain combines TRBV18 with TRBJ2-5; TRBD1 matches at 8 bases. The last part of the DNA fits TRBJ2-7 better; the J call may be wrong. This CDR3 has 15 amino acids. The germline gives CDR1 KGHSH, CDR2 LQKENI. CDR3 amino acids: CASSPGGRGQYEQYF. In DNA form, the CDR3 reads TGTGCCAGCTCACCAGGGGGCAGGGGGCAGTACGAGCAGTACTTC.

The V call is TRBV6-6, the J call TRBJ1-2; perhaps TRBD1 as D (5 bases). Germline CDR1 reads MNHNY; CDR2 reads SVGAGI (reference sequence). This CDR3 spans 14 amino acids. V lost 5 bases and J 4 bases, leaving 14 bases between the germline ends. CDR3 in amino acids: CASSPSGRAYGYTF. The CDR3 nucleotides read TGTGCCAGCAGTCCCTCGGGCAGGGCCTATGGCTACACCTTC.

CDR3 nucleotides: TGTGCCAGCAGTCTGGGACAGGGTGGATCACCCCTCCACTTT. Its translation: CASSLGQGGSPLHF. The chain joins TRBV6-6 to TRBJ1-6; 9 bases are a match to TRBD1. CDR1 is MNHNY, CDR2 SVGAGI, per germline (reference sequence). The V and J ends lost 5 bases and 10 bases, in that order; junction bases with no gene match: 6. The CDR3 has 14 amino acids.

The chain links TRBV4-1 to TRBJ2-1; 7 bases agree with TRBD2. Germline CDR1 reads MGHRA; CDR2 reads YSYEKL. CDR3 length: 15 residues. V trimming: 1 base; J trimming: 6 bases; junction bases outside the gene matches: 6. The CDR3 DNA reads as TGCGCCAGCAGCCAAGGACGCGGGAGACCCAATGAGCAGTTCTTC. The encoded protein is CASSQGRGRPNEQFF.

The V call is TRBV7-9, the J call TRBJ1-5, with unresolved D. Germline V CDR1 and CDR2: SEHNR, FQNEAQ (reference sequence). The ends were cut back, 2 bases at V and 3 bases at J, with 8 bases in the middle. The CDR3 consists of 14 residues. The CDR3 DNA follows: TGTGCCAGCAGCTTAACGAGTAACAATCAGCCCCAGCATTTT. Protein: CASSLTSNNQPQHF.

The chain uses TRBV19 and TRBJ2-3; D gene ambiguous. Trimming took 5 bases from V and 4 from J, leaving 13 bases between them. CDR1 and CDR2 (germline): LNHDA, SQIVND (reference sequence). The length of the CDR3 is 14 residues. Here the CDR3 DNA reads TGTGCCAGTAGTCCCCAAACACGATCAGATACGCAGTATTTT. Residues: CASSPQTRSDTQYF.

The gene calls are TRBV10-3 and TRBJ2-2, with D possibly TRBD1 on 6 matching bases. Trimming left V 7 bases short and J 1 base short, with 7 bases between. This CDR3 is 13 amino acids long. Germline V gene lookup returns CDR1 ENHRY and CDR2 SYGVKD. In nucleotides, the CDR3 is TGTGCCATCACAGGGGAGAACACCGGGGAGCTGTTTTTT. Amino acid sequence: CAITGENTGELFF.

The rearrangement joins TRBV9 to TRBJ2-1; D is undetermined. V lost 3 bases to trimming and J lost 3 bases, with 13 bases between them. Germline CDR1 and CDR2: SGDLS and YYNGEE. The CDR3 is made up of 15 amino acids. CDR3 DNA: TGTGCCAGCAGCGCAGAGGTCCAGATCTACAATGAGCAGTTCTTC. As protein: CASSAEVQIYNEQFF.

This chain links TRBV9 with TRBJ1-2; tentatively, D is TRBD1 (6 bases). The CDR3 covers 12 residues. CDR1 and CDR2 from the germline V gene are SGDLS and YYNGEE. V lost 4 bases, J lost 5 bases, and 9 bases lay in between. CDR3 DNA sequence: TGTGCCAGCAGCCGGGACACTTATGGCTACACCTTC. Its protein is CASSRDTYGYTF.

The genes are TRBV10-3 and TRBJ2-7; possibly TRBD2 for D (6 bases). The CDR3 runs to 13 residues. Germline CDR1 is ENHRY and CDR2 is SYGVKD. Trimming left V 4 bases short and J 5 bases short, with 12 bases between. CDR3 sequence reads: CAISGSGSNEQYF. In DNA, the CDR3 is TGTGCCATCAGTGGTAGCGGCAGTAACGAGCAGTACTTC.

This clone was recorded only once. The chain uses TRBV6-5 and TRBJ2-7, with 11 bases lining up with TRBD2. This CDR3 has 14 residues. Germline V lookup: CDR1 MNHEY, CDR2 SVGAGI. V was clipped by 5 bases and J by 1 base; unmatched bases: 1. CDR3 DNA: TGTGCCAGCAGTGTAGCGGGAGGGTCCTACGAGCAGTACTTC. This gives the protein CASSVAGGSYEQYF.

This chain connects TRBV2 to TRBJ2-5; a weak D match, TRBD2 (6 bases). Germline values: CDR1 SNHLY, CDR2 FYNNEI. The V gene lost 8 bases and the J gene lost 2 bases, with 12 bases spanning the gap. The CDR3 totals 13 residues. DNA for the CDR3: TGTGCCAGCGGGGGGAACAGGCAAGAGACCCAGTACTTC. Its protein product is CASGGNRQETQYF.

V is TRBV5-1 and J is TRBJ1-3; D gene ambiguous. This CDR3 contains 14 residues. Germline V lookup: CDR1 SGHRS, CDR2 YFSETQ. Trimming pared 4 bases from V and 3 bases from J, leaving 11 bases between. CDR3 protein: CASSEQYFGNTIYF. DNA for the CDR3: TGCGCCAGCAGCGAACAGTACTTTGGAAACACCATATATTTT.

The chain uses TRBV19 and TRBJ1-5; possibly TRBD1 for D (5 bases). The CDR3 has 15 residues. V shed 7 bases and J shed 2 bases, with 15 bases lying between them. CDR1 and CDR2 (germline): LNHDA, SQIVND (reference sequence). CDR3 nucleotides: TGTGCCAGTACCCTTTGGGGGGGAGGCAATCAGCCCCAGCATTTT. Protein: CASTLWGGGNQPQHF.

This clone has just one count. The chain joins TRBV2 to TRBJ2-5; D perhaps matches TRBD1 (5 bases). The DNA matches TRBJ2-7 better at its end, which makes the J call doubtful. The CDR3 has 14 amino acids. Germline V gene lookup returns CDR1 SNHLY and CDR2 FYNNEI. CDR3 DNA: TGTGCCAGTCAAACGACAGTGTCTTCCTACGAGCAGTACTTC. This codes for CASQTTVSSYEQYF.

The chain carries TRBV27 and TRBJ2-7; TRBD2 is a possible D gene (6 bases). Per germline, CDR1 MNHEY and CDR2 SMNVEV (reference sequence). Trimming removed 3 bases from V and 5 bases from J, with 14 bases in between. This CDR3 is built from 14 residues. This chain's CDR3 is CASSLKWLADEQYF. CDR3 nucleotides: TGTGCCAGCAGTTTGAAGTGGTTAGCGGACGAGCAGTACTTC.

The CDR3 is CASSTYSYEQYF. In nucleotides, the CDR3 is TGTGCCAGCAGCACCTATAGCTACGAGCAGTACTTC. This sequence joins TRBV7-2 and TRBJ2-7, with D uncertain. V was cut by 5 bases and J by 3 bases, with 8 bases left in between. Germline V gene data show CDR1 as SGHTA and CDR2 as FQGNSA. CDR3 length: 12 residues.

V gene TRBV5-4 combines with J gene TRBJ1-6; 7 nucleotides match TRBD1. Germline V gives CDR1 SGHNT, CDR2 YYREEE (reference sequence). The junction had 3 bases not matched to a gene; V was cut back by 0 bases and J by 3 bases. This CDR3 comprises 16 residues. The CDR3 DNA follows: TGTGCCAGCAGCTTGGTCAGGGGGATCTATAATTCACCCCTCCACTTT. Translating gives CASSLVRGIYNSPLHF.

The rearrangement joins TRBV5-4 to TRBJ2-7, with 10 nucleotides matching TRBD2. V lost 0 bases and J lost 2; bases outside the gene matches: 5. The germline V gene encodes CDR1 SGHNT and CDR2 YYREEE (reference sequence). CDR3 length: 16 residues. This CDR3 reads CASSLVLAGDPYEQYF. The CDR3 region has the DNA TGTGCCAGCAGCTTGGTGCTAGCGGGGGATCCCTACGAGCAGTACTTC. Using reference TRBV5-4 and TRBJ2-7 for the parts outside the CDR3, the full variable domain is ETGVTQSPTHLIKTRGQQVTLRCSSQSGHNTVSWYQQALGQGPQFIFQYYREEENGRGNFPPRFSGLQFPNYSSELNVNALELDDSALYLCASSLVLAGDPYEQYFGPGTRLTVT.

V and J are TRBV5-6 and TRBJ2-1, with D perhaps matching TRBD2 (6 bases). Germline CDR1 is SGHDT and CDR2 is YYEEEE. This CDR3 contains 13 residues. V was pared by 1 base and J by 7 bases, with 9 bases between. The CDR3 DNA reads TGTGCCAGCAGCTTGCCCGCGGGGAATGAGCAGTTCTTC. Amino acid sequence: CASSLPAGNEQFF.

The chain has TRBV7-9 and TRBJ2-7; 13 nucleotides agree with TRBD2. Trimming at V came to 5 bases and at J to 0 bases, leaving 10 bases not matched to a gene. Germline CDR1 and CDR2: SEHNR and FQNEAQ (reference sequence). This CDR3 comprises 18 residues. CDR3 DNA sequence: TGTGCCAGCAGCCCCATGGGACTAGCGGGGTGGAGCTCCTACGAGCAGTACTTC. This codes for CASSPMGLAGWSSYEQYF.

CDR3 DNA: TGTGCCAGCAGTTACCCCCTAGCGGGGAAGTTAGGCACAGATACGCAGTATTTT. It encodes CASSYPLAGKLGTDTQYF. V and J are TRBV28 and TRBJ2-3, with 9 bases that match TRBD2. Germline V gives CDR1 MDHEN, CDR2 SYDVKM. Unmatched junction bases numbered 12, after V lost 4 bases and J lost 1 base. This CDR3 spans 18 amino acids.